This passage covers 27 T cell receptor beta chains from one sample sequenced in a study of T cells in localized non-small cell lung cancer (dated by TCRdb to 2018 to 2021). Libraries were constructed by the immunoSEQ multiplex PCR assay. TCRdb obtained this table from immuneACCESS and retained in-frame rearrangements with V and J assigned. These tables miss some clones; where compared with another copy, unresolved V genes account for less than half of the shortfall, and the remainder is unexplained. This sample comprises just under 30,000 clones, about 89% of them detected only once. Approximately 10% of the sample belongs to the ten largest clones. This sample comprised peripheral blood, obtained before any cancer treatment. These receptors were obtained from a woman aged 40-69 years with stage I lung adenocarcinoma.

The chain uses TRBV7-9 and TRBJ2-3; 7 positions match TRBD2. The J segment lost 5 bases and the V segment lost 5 bases, leaving 7 bases of the junction unmatched. CDR3 length: 14 amino acids. The germline V gene has CDR1 SEHNR and CDR2 FQNEAQ (reference sequence). DNA of the CDR3: TGTGCCAGCAGCCACGGGCGGGAGCGAGATACGCAGTATTTT. Translating it yields CASSHGRERDTQYF.

The table lists this clone with a count of one. The chain has TRBV29-1 and TRBJ2-7, with 7 bases matching TRBD2. Germline assignment: CDR1 SQVTM and CDR2 ANQGSEA. The CDR3 length is 12 residues. J gave up 3 bases and V 3 bases, and 2 bases lay outside the gene matches. The CDR3 DNA reads as TGCAGCGTTGACGGGGAGGGCTACGAGCAGTACTTC. Amino acids: CSVDGEGYEQYF.

This clone was seen a handful of times. The chain recombines TRBV28 with TRBJ1-5; 7 nucleotides align to TRBD1. With V trimmed by 6 bases and J by 1 base, 6 bases remained unmatched. The CDR3 is made up of 15 amino acids. The germline V gene encodes CDR1 MDHEN and CDR2 SYDVKM. The CDR3: CASRLLQGSNQPQHF. The CDR3 region has the DNA TGTGCCAGCAGGCTTTTACAGGGGAGCAATCAGCCCCAGCATTTT.

The chain recombines TRBV18 with TRBJ1-5; D unclear. This CDR3 contains 13 residues. The V gene lost 5 bases and the J gene lost 5 bases, with 10 bases spanning the gap. CDR1 is KGHSH and CDR2 is LQKENI in the germline V gene. CDR3 loop: CASSADGDQPQHF. The CDR3 nucleotides are TGTGCCAGCTCAGCGGACGGGGATCAGCCCCAGCATTTT.

This clone has more than one count but fewer than ten. The chain combines TRBV4-3 with TRBJ1-3; no reliable D call. V was clipped by 0 bases and J by 7 bases, with 13 bases between them. CDR1 LGHNA and CDR2 YSLEER come from the germline V gene. The CDR3 has 15 residues. The CDR3 is CASSQDDTSRNTIYF. CDR3 DNA: TGCGCCAGCAGCCAAGATGACACCTCCCGGAACACCATATATTTT.

Sample share makes this clone medium-sized. The V gene is TRBV29-1, the J gene TRBJ2-3; 8 nucleotides line up with TRBD2. V was pared by 6 bases and J by 7 bases, with 15 bases of the junction left unmatched. The CDR3 has 15 amino acids. From germline, CDR1 is SQVTM and CDR2 ANQGSEA. CDR3 loop: CSVSPGLDSQYTQYF. The CDR3 DNA sequence: TGCAGCGTCTCCCCGGGACTAGATAGTCAATATACGCAGTATTTT.

The rearrangement links TRBV7-2 to TRBJ1-6; D ambiguous. V shed 8 bases and J shed 5 bases, with 7 bases lying between them. Germline CDR1 and CDR2: SGHTA and FQGNSA. There are 12 residues in the CDR3. CDR3: CASGSNNSPLHF. The CDR3 nucleotides are TGTGCCAGCGGGTCCAATAATTCACCCCTCCACTTT.

This CDR3 is CASSLEAGAEQYF. For the CDR3, the DNA is TGTGCCAGCAGCTTAGAGGCGGGAGCCGAGCAGTACTTC. The rearrangement links TRBV11-2 to TRBJ2-7; 7 nucleotides agree with TRBD2. In germline, CDR1 is SGHAT, CDR2 FQNNGV. This CDR3 comprises 13 residues. Germline trimming cut 0 bases from V and 6 bases from J; bases unmatched to any gene: 2. Using reference TRBV11-2 and TRBJ2-7 for the parts outside the CDR3, the full variable domain is EAGVAQSPRYKIIEKRQSVAFWCNPISGHATLYWYQQILGQGPKLLIQFQNNGVVDDSQLPKDRFSAERLKGVDSTLKIQPAKLEDSAVYLCASSLEAGAEQYFGPGTRLTVT.

This chain uses TRBV5-1 with TRBJ2-1; D gene uncertain. Germline V lookup: CDR1 SGHRS, CDR2 YFSETQ. CDR3 size: 12 residues. Trimming removed 0 bases at V and 10 bases at J, with 8 bases between. The CDR3 nucleotides read TGCGCCAGCAGCTTGGGGGTGGGCGAGCAGTTCTTC. This sequence encodes CASSLGVGEQFF.

The chain joins TRBV5-8 to TRBJ1-6; 7 nucleotides match TRBD1. This CDR3 contains 15 residues. V was pared by 2 bases and J by 6 bases, with 5 bases of the junction left unmatched. The germline V gene encodes CDR1 SGHTS and CDR2 YDEGEE. CDR3 loop: CASSLGDRPNSPLHF. The CDR3 nucleotides read TGTGCCAGCAGCTTAGGGGACAGACCTAATTCACCCCTCCACTTT.

Comments on this clone: The sample holds other DNA sequences that translate to the same CDR3. The chain links TRBV28 to TRBJ2-7; D unclear. The CDR3 consists of 13 residues. CDR1 is MDHEN and CDR2 is SYDVKM in the germline V gene. V was cut by 7 bases and J by 0 bases, with 10 bases left in between. CDR3 amino acids: CASMGGDSYEQYF. CDR3 nucleotide sequence: TGTGCCAGCATGGGTGGCGACTCCTACGAGCAGTACTTC.

The V gene is TRBV5-5, the J gene TRBJ1-2; 7 nucleotides line up with TRBD1. The CDR3 is made up of 15 amino acids. Trimming took 0 bases from V and 4 from J; bases not matched to a gene: 6. Germline V gene data show CDR1 as SGHKS and CDR2 as YYEKEE (reference sequence). CDR3 nucleotide sequence: TGTGCCAGCAGCTTGGAGACAGGGACCGGCTATGGCTACACCTTC. Its translation: CASSLETGTGYGYTF.

This clone occurred once. The rearrangement links TRBV19 to TRBJ2-5; 9 nucleotides agree with TRBD1. The CDR3 length is 13 residues. After removal of 6 bases from V and 2 bases from J, the junction contained 1 base not matched to a gene. Per the germline V gene, CDR1 is LNHDA and CDR2 is SQIVND (reference sequence). CDR3 DNA: TGTGCCAGTAGAGGGACAGGGCAAGAGACCCAGTACTTC. Protein sequence: CASRGTGQETQYF.

The V call is TRBV19, the J call TRBJ2-7; 9 bases line up with TRBD2. The J segment lost 10 bases and the V segment lost 4 bases, leaving 8 bases of the junction unmatched. The CDR3 loop spans 13 amino acids. Germline V CDR1 and CDR2: LNHDA, SQIVND (reference sequence). CDR3 sequence reads: CASSTTGTSPQYF. CDR3 coding DNA: TGTGCCAGTAGTACCACCGGGACTAGCCCCCAGTACTTC.

The chain uses TRBV11-1 and TRBJ1-2; D is unresolved. Per germline, CDR1 SGHAT and CDR2 FQDESV (reference sequence). V was cut by 5 bases and J by 6 bases, with 13 bases left in between. The CDR3 has 13 amino acids. The CDR3 loop reads CASSQIPKDGYTF. The CDR3 coding sequence is TGTGCCAGCAGCCAGATACCAAAGGATGGCTACACCTTC.

V usage is TRBV6-5 and J usage is TRBJ2-7; 7 bases are a match to TRBD2. The CDR3 extends over 14 amino acids. Trimming at V came to 3 bases and at J to 1 base, leaving 3 bases not matched to a gene. Germline assignment: CDR1 MNHEY and CDR2 SVGAGI. The CDR3 region is CASSYREESYEQYF. CDR3 nucleotides: TGTGCCAGCAGTTATCGGGAGGAATCCTACGAGCAGTACTTC.

J is TRBJ2-1 and V is TRBV7-3; the match to TRBD2 covers 10 bases. V was pared by 4 bases and J by 6 bases, with 9 bases of the junction left unmatched. The germline V gene has CDR1 SGHTA and CDR2 FQGTGA. The CDR3 totals 16 residues. CDR3 nucleotide sequence: TGTGCCAGCAGCTCCAGACTAGCGGGCCCGGTCAATGAGCAGTTCTTC. Protein product: CASSSRLAGPVNEQFF.

The chain couples TRBV6-6 to TRBJ2-1, with D maybe TRBD2 (6 bases). Germline V lookup: CDR1 MNHNY, CDR2 SVGAGI (reference sequence). The ends were cut back, 8 bases at V and 3 bases at J, with 11 bases in the middle. The CDR3 consists of 13 residues. The CDR3 is CASATGDYNEQFF. The CDR3 bases are TGTGCCAGCGCAACGGGGGACTACAATGAGCAGTTCTTC.

The gene calls are TRBV7-8 and TRBJ2-7; D is possibly TRBD1 (6 bases). V was trimmed by 5 bases and J by 6 bases, leaving 17 bases between them. The CDR3 is 14 residues long. CDR1 is SGHVS, CDR2 FQNEAQ, per germline. This chain's CDR3 is CASSKRSGVGEQYF. DNA for the CDR3: TGTGCCAGCAGCAAACGATCAGGGGTTGGCGAGCAGTACTTC.

CDR3 protein: CASSSPGQKETQYF. CDR3 nucleotides: TGTGCCAGCAGCAGCCCCGGACAGAAAGAGACCCAGTACTTC. The chain combines TRBV13 with TRBJ2-5, with D possibly being TRBD1 (6 bases). Germline CDR1 PRHDT, CDR2 FYEKMQ (reference sequence). There are 14 residues in the CDR3. V lost 5 bases and J lost 3, with 13 bases in between. Combining the CDR3 with reference TRBV13 and TRBJ2-5 gives the whole variable domain AAGVIQSPRHLIKEKRETATLKCYPIPRHDTVYWYQQGPGQDPQFLISFYEKMQSDKGSIPDRFSAQQFSDYHSELNMSSLELGDSALYFCASSSPGQKETQYFGPGTRLLVL.

The V call is TRBV7-2, the J call TRBJ2-5; D is possibly TRBD2 (6 bases). Germline V lookup: CDR1 SGHTA, CDR2 FQGNSA. Trimming removed 6 bases from V and 1 base from J, with 15 bases in between. The CDR3 runs to 15 residues. The CDR3 here is CASRSLAELQETQYF. The CDR3 DNA is TGTGCCAGCAGGTCGTTAGCGGAGCTCCAAGAGACCCAGTACTTC.

This clone occurred a few times. This chain connects TRBV9 to TRBJ2-3; 11 nucleotides agree with TRBD2. CDR1 and CDR2 from the germline V gene are SGDLS and YYNGEE. V shed 4 bases and J 6 bases; nucleotides not matched to a gene: 7. CDR3 length: 15 residues. The CDR3 reads CASSLTSGETDTQYF. The DNA of the CDR3 is TGTGCCAGCAGCTTGACTAGCGGGGAAACTGATACGCAGTATTTT.

The V gene is TRBV27, the J gene TRBJ2-7; D is uncertain. The CDR3 runs 14 residues. Germline CDR1 is MNHEY and CDR2 is SMNVEV (reference sequence). This chain's CDR3 is CATQSGVVGYEQYF. The DNA of the CDR3 is TGTGCAACACAGTCTGGAGTAGTCGGCTACGAGCAGTACTTC.

The chain carries TRBV6-6 and TRBJ2-5; 13 bases are shared with TRBD2. V gave up 6 bases and J gave up 2 bases; unmatched junction bases: 3. Germline values: CDR1 MNHNY, CDR2 SVGAGI (reference sequence). The CDR3 totals 15 residues. The DNA of the CDR3 is TGTGCCAGCAGGGGACTAGCGGGGACTCAAGAGACCCAGTACTTC. Protein product: CASRGLAGTQETQYF.

The chain couples TRBV19 to TRBJ2-7, with 10 bases that match TRBD2. This CDR3 contains 15 residues. With V trimmed by 3 bases and J by 4 bases, 6 bases remained unmatched. Looked up from germline, CDR1 is LNHDA and CDR2 is SQIVND (reference sequence). The CDR3 DNA is TGTGCCAGTAGTATGCAGCGGGAGGGCATATACGAGCAGTACTTC. Protein: CASSMQREGIYEQYF.

This clone was recorded only once. The chain recombines TRBV27 with TRBJ1-2; D is ambiguous. Germline V gene lookup returns CDR1 MNHEY and CDR2 SMNVEV (reference sequence). The V end was cut by 5 bases, the J end by 6 bases, with 13 bases between. The CDR3 is 13 amino acids. CDR3 DNA sequence: TGTGCCAGCAGTCCGTGGGGATCAGATGGCTACACCTTC. Translating it yields CASSPWGSDGYTF.

This chain links TRBV5-1 with TRBJ2-1; D is perhaps TRBD2 (5 bases). CDR1 and CDR2 (germline): SGHRS, YFSETQ. This CDR3 has 14 amino acids. The V gene lost 0 bases and the J gene lost 5 bases, with 9 bases spanning the gap. CDR3 in amino acids: CASSLGGENNEQFF. The CDR3 nucleotides read TGCGCCAGCAGCTTGGGGGGAGAAAACAATGAGCAGTTCTTC.